Below, 14 T cell receptor beta chains from the same sample are listed, as sequenced in a study of long-term antiretroviral therapy in people with HIV. Run at survey level, the immunoSEQ assay was version v3.0. Only in-frame clones appear in the TCRdb table, and some are missing; sequencing was by immunoSEQ multiplex PCR. Of around 20,000 clones in the sample, approximately 82% were seen once. This specimen consisted of unsorted PBMCs, obtained 0.5 years before starting antiretroviral therapy. The source is a woman aged 50 to 65 with HIV.

The V and J genes are TRBV27 and TRBJ2-3; D may be TRBD1 (7 bases). V was pared by 5 bases and J by 2 bases, with 14 bases between. This CDR3 region has 15 residues. Per germline, CDR1 MNHEY and CDR2 SMNVEV (reference sequence). The CDR3 DNA is TGTGCCAGCAGTCTTCAGGGGGGAAACACAGATACGCAGTATTTT. It specifies CASSLQGGNTDTQYF.

This clone was detected a few times. Other DNA sequences in this sample translate to the same CDR3. The chain combines TRBV19 with TRBJ1-6; TRBD1 matches 7 bases. Germline values: CDR1 LNHDA, CDR2 SQIVND (reference sequence). There are 14 residues in the CDR3. With 7 bases clipped from V and 7 bases from J, the junction kept 7 bases outside the gene matches. DNA of the CDR3: TGTGCCAGTACCTGGGACAGCCTCAATTCACCCCTCCACTTT. Amino acids: CASTWDSLNSPLHF.

This clone appeared once. The chain has TRBV10-1 and TRBJ2-5; D possibly matches TRBD1 or TRBD2 (5 bases each). CDR3 size: 13 residues. V was shortened by 8 bases and J by 5 bases, with 15 bases between the two germline ends. Germline-derived CDR1 and CDR2 are WNHNN and SYGVQD (reference sequence). CDR3: CASGGDLGETQYF. DNA of the CDR3: TGCGCCAGCGGTGGGGACCTCGGGGAGACCCAGTACTTC.

This clone has only a few counts. The rearrangement uses TRBV2 and TRBJ1-5, with a tentative D call TRBD1 (6 bases). The germline V and J ends were trimmed by 5 bases and 6 bases, with 14 bases remaining between them. Per the germline V gene, CDR1 is SNHLY and CDR2 is FYNNEI. The CDR3 contains 14 residues. CDR3 loop: CASSSQGLGQPQHF. CDR3 sequence (DNA): TGTGCCAGCAGTTCGCAGGGGCTGGGTCAGCCCCAGCATTTT.

The rearrangement joins TRBV30 to TRBJ2-5; D tentatively fits TRBD1 or TRBD2 (6 bases each). Germline V gene data show CDR1 as GTSNPN and CDR2 as SVGIG (reference sequence). The CDR3 is 18 residues long. Trimming took off 3 bases at V and 5 bases at J, with 28 bases between the two ends. The CDR3 DNA reads TGTGCCTGGAGGCTCGAATACGACAGATGGGGGGCCAGGGAGACCCAGTACTTC. It yields the protein CAWRLEYDRWGARETQYF.

The CDR3 sequence is CSVENRQQALSEQYF. Written as DNA, the CDR3 is TGCAGCGTTGAGAACCGGCAGCAGGCCCTTTCCGAGCAGTACTTC. The chain links TRBV29-1 to TRBJ2-7, with D unresolved. This CDR3 has 15 residues. Germline V CDR1 and CDR2: SQVTM, ANQGSEA. Deletions cut 3 bases from V and 6 bases from J, with 21 bases between.

This clone was observed a few times. V usage is TRBV5-4 and J usage is TRBJ2-7; weak D call: TRBD2 (6 bases). Germline CDR1 reads SGHNT; CDR2 reads YYREEE (reference sequence). V was clipped by 3 bases and J by 1 base, with 8 bases between them. CDR3 length: 13 residues. CDR3 in DNA: TGTGCCAGCAGCTGGGACTGGTCCTACGAGCAGTACGTC. Residues: CASSWDWSYEQYV.

V gene TRBV10-1 combines with J gene TRBJ2-5; D uncertain. Germline-derived CDR1 and CDR2 are WNHNN and SYGVQD (reference sequence). The CDR3 extends over 13 amino acids. V lost 3 bases, J lost 2 bases, and 7 bases lay in between. The CDR3: CASSERFQETQYF. CDR3 DNA sequence: TGCGCCAGCAGTGAAAGGTTTCAAGAGACCCAGTACTTC.

This clone appeared a single time. The chain recombines TRBV6-5 with TRBJ2-1; 13 bases align to TRBD2. The CDR3 sequence is 15 residues long. The V segment lost 2 bases and the J segment 7 bases; nucleotides outside the gene matches: 2. Germline lookup yields CDR1 MNHEY and CDR2 SVGAGI. This CDR3 is CASSYRTSGGNEQFF. The CDR3 DNA sequence: TGTGCCAGCAGTTACAGGACTAGCGGGGGAAATGAGCAGTTCTTC.

V usage is TRBV18 and J usage is TRBJ2-7; 7 nucleotides align to TRBD1. This CDR3 is built from 14 residues. The germline gives CDR1 KGHSH, CDR2 LQKENI. V shed 2 bases and J 5 bases; nucleotides not matched to a gene: 6. CDR3 nucleotide sequence: TGTGCCAGCTCACCAGATCGGACAGGCCACGAGCAGTACTTC. Its protein is CASSPDRTGHEQYF.

The table lists this clone with a few counts. The V call is TRBV30, the J call TRBJ2-1; 7 bases line up with TRBD2. The CDR3 totals 14 residues. With 5 bases clipped from V and 7 bases from J, the junction kept 11 bases outside the gene matches. From germline, CDR1 is GTSNPN and CDR2 SVGIG (reference sequence). The CDR3: CAWGSGEVRNEQFF. CDR3 DNA: TGTGCCTGGGGAAGCGGGGAAGTCAGGAATGAGCAGTTCTTC.

This rearrangement joins TRBV27 to TRBJ2-7; 10 bases match TRBD1. This CDR3 spans 14 amino acids. V gave up 5 bases and J gave up 1 base; unmatched junction bases: 2. Germline CDR1 MNHEY, CDR2 SMNVEV (reference sequence). The CDR3 DNA sequence: TGTGCCAGCAGTCGGACAGGGGGATCCTACGAGCAGTACTTC. This encodes CASSRTGGSYEQYF.

The chain uses TRBV30 and TRBJ1-2; 8 bases line up with TRBD1. V trimming: 4 bases; J trimming: 4 bases; junction bases outside the gene matches: 2. In germline, CDR1 is GTSNPN, CDR2 SVGIG (reference sequence). The CDR3 has 12 amino acids. As DNA, the CDR3 is TGTGCCTGGACAGGGGGCGGCTATGGCTACACCTTC. Translated, it gives CAWTGGGYGYTF.

This chain links TRBV5-5 with TRBJ1-5; TRBD1 matches at 8 bases. V was clipped by 4 bases and J by 7 bases; unmatched bases: 10. This CDR3 region has 15 residues. The germline V gene encodes CDR1 SGHKS and CDR2 YYEKEE (reference sequence). CDR3 protein: CASSPGGGVWQPQHF. The CDR3 DNA sequence: TGTGCCAGCAGCCCAGGGGGCGGCGTTTGGCAGCCCCAGCATTTT.